This T cell receptor (beta chain) came from a study of blood T cell repertoires in COVID-19. The CDR3 has 14 residues. Germline V gene lookup returns CDR1 KGHSH and CDR2 LQKENI. With 4 bases clipped from V and 5 bases from J, the junction kept 5 bases outside the gene matches. TCRdb keeps only in-frame clones here, not all; method: immunoSEQ multiplex PCR. Of 200,000 or so clones in the sample, around 90% were seen once. This chain links TRBV18 with TRBJ1-5; TRBD1 aligns across 7 bases. The source of this sequence is a woman between 18 and 30 years old who had recovered from COVID-19. The sample comprised PBMCs or T cells enriched from blood (not recorded which). CDR3 region: CASSRQGRDQPQHF. CDR3 coding DNA: TGTGCCAGCTCACGACAGGGTCGAGATCAGCCCCAGCATTTT.